These T cell receptor beta chains were read from a single sample in a study of T-cell reconstitution after alpha-beta-depleted transplantation in children. From the PCR reads, TCRdb called clonotypes with MiXCR, one entry per CDR3 protein. The table lists around 490,000 distinct CDR3 sequences, roughly 11% of them singletons. The input for sequencing was PBMCs, mostly from graft donor cells, taken 180 days after TCRalphabeta/CD19-depleted stem cell transplant. These receptors were taken from a female patient between 2 and 15 years old who had a stem cell transplant for aplastic anemia, so the T cells may come from the graft donor. The CDR3 runs from the conserved cysteine through the conserved F or W. Each record gives: J gene, clone size, D gene, V gene, CDR3 DNA, CDR3 protein. D genes are given only for firm matches. Expanded clones get a size class; other rows say once, few or many, or leave the size out.

>TRBJ1-1|large|-|TRBV7-9
TGTGCCAGCAGCTTCCTCGGGCCCAACGCCCAAGCTTTCTTT
CASSFLGPNAQAFF
>TRBJ2-7|-|-|TRBV2
TGTGCCAGCAGTGAATTTCGAGGGGACTCCTACGAGCAGTACTTC
CASSEFRGDSYEQYF
>TRBJ2-1|few|TRBD1|TRBV5-1
TGCGCCAGCAGCTTGGCGGGGACAGGGAGCTCCTACAATGAGCAGTTCTTC
CASSLAGTGSSYNEQFF
>TRBJ2-5|-|TRBD2|TRBV7-9
TGTGCCAGCAGGTTGCCTAGCGGGAGGGAGACCCAGTACTTC
CASRLPSGRETQYF
>TRBJ2-3|-|TRBD2|TRBV7-2
TGTGCCTGCAGCTTGGGAGCGGGAGCAACAGATACGCAGTATTTT
CACSLGAGATDTQYF
>TRBJ2-7|-|TRBD1|TRBV9
TGTGCCAGCAGCGTAGGAGCAGGGGGTTACCTCTACGAGCAGTACTTC
CASSVGAGGYLYEQYF
>TRBJ2-3|many|-|TRBV6-1
TGTGCCAGCTCGAGGAGGAGGGAGAGAGCAGATACGCAGTATTTT
CASSRRRERADTQYF
>TRBJ1-5|-|TRBD1|TRBV20-1
TGCAGTGCTAGCAGTAGGACAGGGGCGCGCAATCAGCCCCAGCATTTT
CSASSRTGARNQPQHF
>TRBJ2-5|-|-|TRBV19
TGTGCCAGCCTCGCGAGGCATACCTACCAAGAGACCCAGTACTTC
CASLARHTYQETQYF
>TRBJ2-3|-|TRBD2|TRBV4-3
TGCGCCAGCAGCCAAGTGGGAGGGAAGGCAGATACGCAGTATTTT
CASSQVGGKADTQYF
>TRBJ2-1|few|-|TRBV7-9
TGTGCCAGCAGCTTAGGACTTACAGACTACAATGAGCAGTTCTTC
CASSLGLTDYNEQFF
>TRBJ2-5|few|-|TRBV6-2/TRBV6-3
TGTGCCAGCGGAATTAGGGATCCCCAGTACTTC
CASGIRDPQYF
>TRBJ2-1|-|-|TRBV7-6
TGTGCCAGCAGCTTAGTCGGGGAGCGATACAATGAGCAGTTCTTC
CASSLVGERYNEQFF
>TRBJ1-2|-|TRBD1|TRBV6-2/TRBV6-3
TGTGCCAGCAGACAACCCAGGGGGCTGAACTATGGCTACACCTTC
CASRQPRGLNYGYTF
>TRBJ2-1|-|TRBD2|TRBV5-1
TGCGCCAGCAGCTTGGTAAGGGTAGCGGGTTGTCGGCAGTTCTTC
CASSLVRVAGCRQFF
>TRBJ2-2|-|TRBD1|TRBV25-1
TGTGCCAGCAGTGACCTGGGACAGGGGAACACCGGGGAGCTGTTTTTT
CASSDLGQGNTGELFF
>TRBJ2-7|few|-|TRBV15
TGTGCCACCAGCAGAGTTTTCGGGCAGGGCTCCTACGAGCAGTACTTC
CATSRVFGQGSYEQYF
>TRBJ2-7|many|-|TRBV18
TGTGCCAGCTCACAGAGGAGGGCAGGCAACTCCTACGAGCAGTACTTC
CASSQRRAGNSYEQYF
>TRBJ2-7|many|TRBD2|TRBV10-1
TGCGCCAGCAGTCAGTCCCGGGACAGGGGACTAGCGGGATCCTACGAGCAGTACTTC
CASSQSRDRGLAGSYEQYF
>TRBJ2-1|many|-|TRBV5-1
TGTGCCAGCAGCTTAGGGACTCCCTACAATGAGCAGTTCTTC
CASSLGTPYNEQFF
>TRBJ2-1|-|TRBD2|TRBV5-1
TGCGCCAGCGGCGCGGTCGGGGGGGCCAGAGACTACAATGAGCAGTTCTTC
CASGAVGGARDYNEQFF
>TRBJ2-1|many|-|TRBV11-3
TGTGCCAGCAGCATTGGACGTTCGATTTCCTACAATGAGCAGTTCTTC
CASSIGRSISYNEQFF
>TRBJ1-5|few|-|TRBV10-3
TGTGCCATCAGTGACGGGATCTCATATCGGGCCCTTGGCAATCAGCCCCAGCATTTT
CAISDGISYRALGNQPQHF
>TRBJ1-1|few|-|TRBV7-9
TGTGCCAGCACTTCGAAGCTAGTTAAGGGGAACACTGAAGCTTTCTTT
CASTSKLVKGNTEAFF
>TRBJ2-2|few|-|TRBV3-1
TGTGCCAGCAGGGCGACAGCGGCAACCGTCAGGGAGCTGTTTTTT
CASRATAATVRELFF
>TRBJ2-2|-|-|TRBV20-1
TGCAGTGCTAGCCATAGCGGAGGCGACACCGGGGAGCTGTTTTTT
CSASHSGGDTGELFF
>TRBJ1-2|many|-|TRBV9
TGTGCCAGCACCCCAACGGGGGTCCTGGACTGGGGCTACACCTTC
CASTPTGVLDWGYTF
>TRBJ2-2|few|-|TRBV5-1
TGCGCCAGCAGCTTGGAGGCATTGAACACCGGGGAGCTGTTTTTT
CASSLEALNTGELFF
>TRBJ2-2|-|-|TRBV19
TGTGCCAGTAGCCCAAGTCGCCCGGGCGTCTGGGAGCTGTTTTTT
CASSPSRPGVWELFF
>TRBJ2-1|few|-|TRBV28
TGTGCCAGCAGCTCTCCCCGGGAGCACAATGAGCAGTTCTTC
CASSSPREHNEQFF
>TRBJ2-1|few|TRBD2|TRBV3-1
TGTGCCAGCAGCCAAGGGCGTAGCGGGACCTTCGGAGAGCAGTTCTTC
CASSQGRSGTFGEQFF
>TRBJ2-2|few|TRBD2|TRBV11-2
TGTGCCAGCACCCCGACTAGCGGTACGAACACCGGGGAGCTGTTTTTT
CASTPTSGTNTGELFF
>TRBJ2-1|-|TRBD2|TRBV12-3/TRBV12-4
TGTGCCAGCAGTTTCCTTTCGGGGGGGGTTAACAATGAGCAGTTCTTC
CASSFLSGGVNNEQFF
>TRBJ2-7|-|-|TRBV28
TGTGCCATCCAGTTGGGGTCCCAGGGGGGGAGCGAGCAGTACTTC
CAIQLGSQGGSEQYF
>TRBJ1-2|-|TRBD1|TRBV24-1
TGTGCCACCAGTGATCGCCGGGACAGGACCAACTATGGCTACACCTTC
CATSDRRDRTNYGYTF
>TRBJ2-5|many|TRBD2|TRBV5-1
TGCGCCAGCGGGCGACTAGCGGGAGGCGGAGAGACCCAGTACTTC
CASGRLAGGGETQYF
>TRBJ2-7|few|-|TRBV4-3
TGCGCCAGCAGCCAAGTCGGGACGAGCTCCTACGAGCAGTACTTC
CASSQVGTSSYEQYF
>TRBJ1-1|few|-|TRBV5-1
TGCGCCAGCAGCCAGATGGGACGGCCGAACACTGAAGCTTTCTTT
CASSQMGRPNTEAFF
>TRBJ2-7|many|TRBD1|TRBV12-3/TRBV12-4
TGTGCCAGCAGTTTACCGGGACAGGGTTACGAGCAGTACTTC
CASSLPGQGYEQYF
>TRBJ2-7|-|TRBD2|TRBV28
TGTGCCAGCAGTTTAAGTGGACTAGCGGCCTACGAGCAGTACTTC
CASSLSGLAAYEQYF
>TRBJ2-7|-|TRBD2|TRBV9
TGTGCCAGCAGCGTAGACCCCCAACGGGAGGGCCGTTACGAGCAGTACTTC
CASSVDPQREGRYEQYF
>TRBJ2-3|many|-|TRBV6-2/TRBV6-3
TGTGCCAGCAGTTACAGGCGGCAGGGGACAGATACGCAGTATTTT
CASSYRRQGTDTQYF
>TRBJ1-2|-|TRBD1|TRBV28
TGTGCCAGCACTCCAGGGGGGGGTTCTAACTATGGCTACACCTTC
CASTPGGGSNYGYTF